This T cell receptor (beta chain) was found in a study of OX40 agonist ivuxolimab in advanced cancers. Study observations and caveats: Expanded clones were, on average, more numerous in CD8+ T cells than in CD4+. Dose levels from 0.1 to 3.0 mg/kg saw CD4+ and CD8+ blood T cells expand clonally by week 6. Antigen targets of the expanded peripheral T cells went undetermined.

Sequenced by immunoSEQ multiplex PCR; TCRdb stores in-frame clones only, minus some. The sample consists of some 90,000 clones, about 89% of them appearing once. This CDR3 is 13 amino acids long. V gave up 6 bases and J gave up 9 bases, with 15 bases separating them. The germline V gene encodes CDR1 MDHEN and CDR2 SYDVKM. With respect to this clone: What it binds is not known.

The chain is built from TRBV28 and TRBJ2-1, with D tentatively TRBD2 (6 bases). The sequence was obtained from an adult with an advanced solid tumor such as melanoma, head and neck, liver or kidney cancer. The source material was CD4+ or CD8+ T cells sorted from blood, sampled in a trial of the OX40 agonist ivuxolimab. This chain's CDR3 is CASRDRDGGEQFF. Here the CDR3 DNA reads TGTGCCAGCAGGGACCGTGACGGGGGTGAGCAGTTCTTC.